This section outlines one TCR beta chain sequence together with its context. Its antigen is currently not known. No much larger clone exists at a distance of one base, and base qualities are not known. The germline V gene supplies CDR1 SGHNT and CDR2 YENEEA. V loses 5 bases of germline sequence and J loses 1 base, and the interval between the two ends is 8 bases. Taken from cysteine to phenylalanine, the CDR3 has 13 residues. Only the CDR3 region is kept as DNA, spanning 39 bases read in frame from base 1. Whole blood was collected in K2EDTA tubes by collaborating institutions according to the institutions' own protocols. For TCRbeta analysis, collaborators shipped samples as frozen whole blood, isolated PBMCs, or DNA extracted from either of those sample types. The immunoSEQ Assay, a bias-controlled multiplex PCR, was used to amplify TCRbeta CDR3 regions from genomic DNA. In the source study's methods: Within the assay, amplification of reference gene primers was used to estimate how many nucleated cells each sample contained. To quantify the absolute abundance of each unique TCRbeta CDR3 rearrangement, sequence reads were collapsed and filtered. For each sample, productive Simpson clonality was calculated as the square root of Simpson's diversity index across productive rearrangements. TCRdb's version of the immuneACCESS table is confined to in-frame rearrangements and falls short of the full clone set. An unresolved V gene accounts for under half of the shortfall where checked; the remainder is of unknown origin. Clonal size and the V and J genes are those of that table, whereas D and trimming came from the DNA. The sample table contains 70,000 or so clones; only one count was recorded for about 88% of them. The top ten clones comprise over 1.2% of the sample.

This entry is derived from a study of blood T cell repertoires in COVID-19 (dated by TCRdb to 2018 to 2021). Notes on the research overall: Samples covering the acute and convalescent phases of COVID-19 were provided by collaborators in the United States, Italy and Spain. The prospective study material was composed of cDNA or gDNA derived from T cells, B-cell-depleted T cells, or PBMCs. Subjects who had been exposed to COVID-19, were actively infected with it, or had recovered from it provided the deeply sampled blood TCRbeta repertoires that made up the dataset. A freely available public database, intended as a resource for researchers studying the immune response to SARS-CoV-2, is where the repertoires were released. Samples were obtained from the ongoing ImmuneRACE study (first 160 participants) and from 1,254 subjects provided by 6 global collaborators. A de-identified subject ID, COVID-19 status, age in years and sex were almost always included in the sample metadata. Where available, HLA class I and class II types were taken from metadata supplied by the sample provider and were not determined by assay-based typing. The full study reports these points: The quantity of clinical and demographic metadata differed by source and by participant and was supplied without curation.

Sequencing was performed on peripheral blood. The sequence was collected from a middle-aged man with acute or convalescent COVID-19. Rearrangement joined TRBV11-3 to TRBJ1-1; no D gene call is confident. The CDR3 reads CASSQAENTEAFF. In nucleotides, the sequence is TGTGCCAGCAGCCAGGCAGAGAACACTGAAGCTTTCTTT.